Listed below are T cell receptor beta chains from one sample, sequenced in a study of blood T cell repertoires in COVID-19. Using immunoSEQ multiplex PCR, the repertoire was profiled, and TCRdb retains in-frame clones only, with some absent. Here the sample spans 200,000 to 250,000 clones, approximately 90% being singletons. Specimen: PBMCs or T cells enriched from blood (not recorded which). The receptors here all came from a man aged 50 to 60 who had been exposed to COVID-19. Each CDR3 is given without its conserved first and last residue.

v_gene	j_gene	CDR3aa
TRBV5-1	TRBJ2-7	ASSPQTTGAEQY
TRBV5-6	TRBJ2-1	ASSWGLWGNEQF
TRBV10-3	TRBJ2-5	AISDRAGTQY
TRBV7-2	TRBJ2-3	ASSFSGGAEDTQY
TRBV6-5	TRBJ2-7	ASRLAGGPYEQY
TRBV6-8	TRBJ1-6	ASSYSSGTGSFSYNSPLH
TRBV30	TRBJ1-5	AWSSRSNQPQH
TRBV6-5	TRBJ1-1	ASSYPQDRPGTEAF
TRBV7-9	TRBJ2-7	ASSRSSYEQY
TRBV18	TRBJ2-5	ASSPVGETQY
TRBV11-2	TRBJ2-1	ASSPDPQGNEQF
TRBV10-3	TRBJ1-2	AIRGTLTGGFGYT
TRBV6-2/TRBV6-3	TRBJ2-3	ASSAVSPSTDTQY
TRBV28	TRBJ1-6	ASSPGGQIYSPLH
TRBV5-1	TRBJ2-1	ASRLSGSAWNEQF
TRBV5-1	TRBJ1-2	ASSLTGVYGYT
TRBV11-2	TRBJ1-2	ASSPDTYHGYT
TRBV11-3	TRBJ2-1	ASSFERDTQF
TRBV6-5	TRBJ1-2	ASSSRGSGVYGYT
TRBV2	TRBJ2-5	ASSPLAGEETQY
TRBV5-1	TRBJ2-5	ASSLTGVGETQY
TRBV9	TRBJ2-3	ASSLGGGFWPTDTQY
TRBV7-6	TRBJ1-5	ASSLGGRGLGQPQH
TRBV9	TRBJ1-2	ASSEQDSRNGGYT
TRBV30	TRBJ1-2	AWMRTSHGYT
TRBV18	TRBJ2-1	ASSPPSLAGVNEQF
TRBV5-1	TRBJ1-2	ASSFNQAGSGGYT
TRBV4-1	TRBJ2-5	ASSHRYVAGTGGLGWTQY
TRBV27	TRBJ2-1	ASRLAGETHNEQF
TRBV6-5	TRBJ2-1	ASSYRGIFNEQF
TRBV7-8	TRBJ1-5	ASSLMAGQDQPQH
TRBV5-1	TRBJ1-4	ASSPGQGGEKLF
TRBV7-9	TRBJ1-5	ASSLRGNQPQH
TRBV18	TRBJ2-5	ASSQERGETQY
TRBV3-1/TRBV3-2	TRBJ2-3	ASSLTTDTQY
TRBV7-2	TRBJ2-1	ASSPGSDSQF
TRBV27	TRBJ2-5	ASSSRGGETQY
TRBV4-1	TRBJ1-4	ASSQPRGRGGEKLF
TRBV2	TRBJ1-3	ASLSNSGNTIY
TRBV19	TRBJ2-3	ASSIDQRGLEGTDTQY
TRBV2	TRBJ1-1	ASSEWAPYTEAF
TRBV11-3	TRBJ2-5	ASSSRVGDETQY
TRBV11-2	TRBJ2-3	ASTEGTGGTDTQY
TRBV10-1	TRBJ2-7	ASFLGGVSYEQY
TRBV27	TRBJ2-3	ASRRQGTGTQY
TRBV6-5	TRBJ2-1	ASSFLAGGSYNEQF
TRBV5-5	TRBJ2-3	ARSLGASGGWETQY
TRBV3-1/TRBV3-2	TRBJ2-5	ASSPLAHQSTQY
TRBV2	TRBJ1-2	ASSGFTAFGYT
TRBV27	TRBJ1-6	ASSWGGYNSPLH
TRBV2	TRBJ2-7	ASRRDSNPYEQY
TRBV28	TRBJ1-2	ASSFLRGAYGYT
TRBV5-1	TRBJ1-4	ASSLFRGGNEKLF